The following is a T cell receptor beta chain sequence with its context. Antigen specificity is unknown. Sequenced by immunoSEQ multiplex PCR; TCRdb stores in-frame clones only, minus some. The data contain about 65,000 clones, 94% of them singletons. This CDR3 is built from 14 residues. The V end was cut by 4 bases, the J end by 5 bases, with 9 bases between. Germline V gene sequence: CDR1 SNHLY, CDR2 FYNNEI. These data come from a study of cytomegalovirus exposure and HLA in healthy donors. Across the whole study: A subsequent analysis stated that the 120 or so validation repertoires were run on the same platform as the roughly 710 first-cohort repertoires. Broader study findings: The investigators catalogued 164 TCR beta chains as cytomegalovirus-associated.

Separate from the approximately 700-subject first cohort was the approximately 130-subject validation cohort, to which the donors belonged. Sequencing was performed on PBMCs. The V and J genes are TRBV2 and TRBJ1-6, with D maybe TRBD1 (5 bases). The clonotype originates from a man younger than 30 in good health and CMV-seropositive. In nucleotides, the CDR3 is TGTGCCAGCAGTGTCACGGGGGATAATTCACCCCTCCACTTT. It encodes CASSVTGDNSPLHF.